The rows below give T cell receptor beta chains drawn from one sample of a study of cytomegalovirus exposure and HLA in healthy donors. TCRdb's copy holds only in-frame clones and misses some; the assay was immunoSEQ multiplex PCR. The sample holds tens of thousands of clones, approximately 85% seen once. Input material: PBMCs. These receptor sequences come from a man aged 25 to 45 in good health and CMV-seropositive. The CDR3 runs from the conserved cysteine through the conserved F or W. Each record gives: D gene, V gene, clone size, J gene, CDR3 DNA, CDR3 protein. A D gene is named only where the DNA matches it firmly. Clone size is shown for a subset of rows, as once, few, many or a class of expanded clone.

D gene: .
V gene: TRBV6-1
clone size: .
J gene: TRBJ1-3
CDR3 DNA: TGTGCCAGCAGCCCGACAGGTGTATTGGGAAACACCATATATTTT
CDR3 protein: CASSPTGVLGNTIYF

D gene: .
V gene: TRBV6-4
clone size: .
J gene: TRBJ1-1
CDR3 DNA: TGTGCCTCTTCCCTCGGGGGTACTGTAGCGAACACTGAAGCTTTCTTT
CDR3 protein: CASSLGGTVANTEAFF

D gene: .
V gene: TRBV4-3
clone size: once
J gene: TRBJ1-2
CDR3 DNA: TGCGCCAGCAGCCACGAACACGAGGGTGACTACACCTTC
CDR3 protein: CASSHEHEGDYTF

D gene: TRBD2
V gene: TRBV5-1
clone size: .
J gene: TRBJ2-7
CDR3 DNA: TGCGCCAGCAGCCCGGGACTAGCGGCAGACGAGCAGTACTTC
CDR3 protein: CASSPGLAADEQYF

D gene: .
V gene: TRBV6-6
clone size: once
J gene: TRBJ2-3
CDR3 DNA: TGTGCCAGCAGTTATACTAGGCCCCACTACACAGATACGCAGTATTTT
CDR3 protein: CASSYTRPHYTDTQYF

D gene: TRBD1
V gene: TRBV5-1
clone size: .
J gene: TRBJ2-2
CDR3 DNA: TGCGCCAGCAGCCGAACCGGGACAGGGGGTTCCCTCCCCAACACCGGGGAGCTGTTTTTT
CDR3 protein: CASSRTGTGGSLPNTGELFF

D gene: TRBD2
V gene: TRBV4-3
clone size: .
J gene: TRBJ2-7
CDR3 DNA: TGCGCCAGCAGCCAAGATTTCCGACTAGCGGGGTACGAGCAGTACTTC
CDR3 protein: CASSQDFRLAGYEQYF

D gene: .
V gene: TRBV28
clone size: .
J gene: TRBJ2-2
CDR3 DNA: TGTGCCAGCAGTTTAGGGCTCACCGGGGAGCTGTTTTTT
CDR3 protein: CASSLGLTGELFF

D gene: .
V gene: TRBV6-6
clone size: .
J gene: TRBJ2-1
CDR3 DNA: TGTGCCAGCAGTTACTCTAGCTCTAACAATGAGCAGTTCTTC
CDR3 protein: CASSYSSSNNEQFF

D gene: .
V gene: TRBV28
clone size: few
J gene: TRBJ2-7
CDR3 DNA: TGTGCCAGCAGTTATTCGACAGGTCCGTACGAGCAGTACTTC
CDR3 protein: CASSYSTGPYEQYF

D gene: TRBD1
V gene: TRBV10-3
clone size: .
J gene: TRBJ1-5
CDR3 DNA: TGTGCCATCAGTAGGGGCAGGGGGTCGGATCAGCCCCAGCATTTT
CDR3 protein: CAISRGRGSDQPQHF

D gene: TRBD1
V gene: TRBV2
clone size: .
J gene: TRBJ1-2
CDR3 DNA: TGTGCCAGCAGCCCTCCGGGACAGGCGGACTACACCTTC
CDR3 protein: CASSPPGQADYTF

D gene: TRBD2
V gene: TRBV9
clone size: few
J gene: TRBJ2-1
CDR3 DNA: TGTGCCAGCAGCCTCACGATGGGCGGGAGGGCCTACAATGAGCAGTTCTTC
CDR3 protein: CASSLTMGGRAYNEQFF

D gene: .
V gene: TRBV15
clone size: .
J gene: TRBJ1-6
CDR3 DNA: TGTGCCACCAGCGAACCGAGCTCCTATAATTCACCCCTCCACTTT
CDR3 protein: CATSEPSSYNSPLHF

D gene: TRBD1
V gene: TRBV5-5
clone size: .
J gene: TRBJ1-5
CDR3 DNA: TGTGCCAGCAGACCGACCGGGACAGGGGAAAGCCCCCAGCATTTT
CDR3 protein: CASRPTGTGESPQHF

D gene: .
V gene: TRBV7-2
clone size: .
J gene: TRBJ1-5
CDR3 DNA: TGTGCCAGCAGCTTGGAGACAGATTTTCGGCCCCAGCATTTT
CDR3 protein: CASSLETDFRPQHF

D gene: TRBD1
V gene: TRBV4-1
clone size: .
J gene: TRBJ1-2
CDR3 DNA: TGCGCCAGCAGCCCACAGGGGAGCTATGGCTACACCTTC
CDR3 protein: CASSPQGSYGYTF

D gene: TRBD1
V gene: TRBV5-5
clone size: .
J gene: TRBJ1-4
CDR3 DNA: TGTGCCAGCAGCTTAGGGCCGGGACAGGTGGGGCCAGTGGGCGAAAAACTGTTTTTT
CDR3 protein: CASSLGPGQVGPVGEKLFF

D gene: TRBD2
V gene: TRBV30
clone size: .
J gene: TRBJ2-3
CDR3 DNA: TGTGCCTGGAGTGAAACTAGCGCCGGTACGCAGTATTTT
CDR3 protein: CAWSETSAGTQYF

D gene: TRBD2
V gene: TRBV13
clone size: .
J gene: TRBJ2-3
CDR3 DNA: TGTGCCAGCAGCACTAGCGGGAGGGCCGGGGCAGATACGCAGTATTTT
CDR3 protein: CASSTSGRAGADTQYF

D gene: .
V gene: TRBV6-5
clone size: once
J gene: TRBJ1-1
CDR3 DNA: TGTGCCAGCAGTCGACAGAACACTGAAGCTTTCTTT
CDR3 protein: CASSRQNTEAFF

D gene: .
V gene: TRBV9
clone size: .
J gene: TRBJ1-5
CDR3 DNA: TGTGCCAGCAGCGCGTTAGGACAGAGCAATCAGCCCCAGCATTTT
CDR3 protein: CASSALGQSNQPQHF

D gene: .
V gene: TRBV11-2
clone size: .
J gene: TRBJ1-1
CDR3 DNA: TGTGCCAGCAGCTTAGCCTTGGCAGGGAACACTGAAGCTTTCTTT
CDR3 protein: CASSLALAGNTEAFF

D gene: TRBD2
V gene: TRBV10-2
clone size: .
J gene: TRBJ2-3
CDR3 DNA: TGCGCCAGCGGCGGGGGGGTCGGGGATACGCAGTATTTT
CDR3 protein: CASGGGVGDTQYF

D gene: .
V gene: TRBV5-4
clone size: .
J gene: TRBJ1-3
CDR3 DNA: TGTGCCAGCAGCTCGCAGGGTCGGGGAAACACCATATATTTT
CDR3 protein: CASSSQGRGNTIYF

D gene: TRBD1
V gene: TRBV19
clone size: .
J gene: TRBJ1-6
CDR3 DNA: TGTGCCAGTAGTATCGGGGACAGGGAGTCACCCCTCCACTTT
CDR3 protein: CASSIGDRESPLHF

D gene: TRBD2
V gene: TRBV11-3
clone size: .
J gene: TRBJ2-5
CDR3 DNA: TGTGCCAGCAGCCTTGCGGGAGGTCAAGAGACCCAGTACTTC
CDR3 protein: CASSLAGGQETQYF

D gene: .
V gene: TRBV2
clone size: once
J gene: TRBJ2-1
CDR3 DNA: TGTGCCAGCTCTAAGGGGACTCAGACCTACAATGAGCAGTTCTTC
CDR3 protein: CASSKGTQTYNEQFF

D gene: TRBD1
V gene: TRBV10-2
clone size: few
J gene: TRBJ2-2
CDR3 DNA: TGCGCCAGCAGACAATCTACAGGGGCTAGACAGAACACCGGGGAGCTGTTTTTT
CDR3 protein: CASRQSTGARQNTGELFF

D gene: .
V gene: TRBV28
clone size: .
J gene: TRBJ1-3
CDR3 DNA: TGTGCCAGCAGTAGTGTGAGGGATTTTTCTGGAAACACCATATATTTT
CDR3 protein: CASSSVRDFSGNTIYF

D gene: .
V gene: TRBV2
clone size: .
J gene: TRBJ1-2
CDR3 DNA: TGTGCCAGCAGCGTTACAGGGTTCACCCCTGGCTACACCTTC
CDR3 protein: CASSVTGFTPGYTF

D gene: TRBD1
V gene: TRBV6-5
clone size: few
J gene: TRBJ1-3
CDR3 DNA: TGTGCCAGCAGTTCCCGGGACAGCCTATATTTT
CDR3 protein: CASSSRDSLYF

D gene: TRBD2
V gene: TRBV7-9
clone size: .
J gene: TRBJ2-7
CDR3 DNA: TGTTCCAGCAGCTCAGGACTAGCGGGAGGGCCGGAATACGAGCAGTACTTC
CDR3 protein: CSSSSGLAGGPEYEQYF